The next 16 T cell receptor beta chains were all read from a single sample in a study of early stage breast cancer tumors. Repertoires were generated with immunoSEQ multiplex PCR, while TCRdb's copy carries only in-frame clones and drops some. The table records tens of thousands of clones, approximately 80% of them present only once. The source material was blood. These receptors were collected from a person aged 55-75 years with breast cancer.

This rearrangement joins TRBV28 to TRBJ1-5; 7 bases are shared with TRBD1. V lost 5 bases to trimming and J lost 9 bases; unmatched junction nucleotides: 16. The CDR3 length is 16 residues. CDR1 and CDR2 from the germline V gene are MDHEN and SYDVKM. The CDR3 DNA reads TGTGCCAGCAGTGTCCTTGGACAGGACTCCACTCGGCCCCAGCATTTT. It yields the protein CASSVLGQDSTRPQHF.

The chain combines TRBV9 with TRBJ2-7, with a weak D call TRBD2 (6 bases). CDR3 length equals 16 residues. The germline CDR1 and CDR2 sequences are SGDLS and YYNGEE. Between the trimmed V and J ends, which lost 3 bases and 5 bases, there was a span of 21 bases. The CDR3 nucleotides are TGTGCCAGCAGCGCCTTAGGCGGGACTTCGGGCGACGAGCAGTACTTC. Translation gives CASSALGGTSGDEQYF.

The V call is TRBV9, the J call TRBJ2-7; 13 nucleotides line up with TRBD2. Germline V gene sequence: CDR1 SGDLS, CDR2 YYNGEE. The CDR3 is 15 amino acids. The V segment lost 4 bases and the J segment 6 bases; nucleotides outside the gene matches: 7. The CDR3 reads CASSSGLAGFAEQYF. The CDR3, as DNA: TGTGCCAGCAGCTCGGGACTAGCGGGATTCGCCGAGCAGTACTTC.

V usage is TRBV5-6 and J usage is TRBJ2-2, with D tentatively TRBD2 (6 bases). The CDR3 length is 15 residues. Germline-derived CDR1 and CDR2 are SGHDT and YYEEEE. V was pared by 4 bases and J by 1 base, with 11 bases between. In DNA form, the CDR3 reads TGTGCCAGCAGCCCGGGACTTCTGAACACCGGGGAGCTGTTTTTT. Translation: CASSPGLLNTGELFF.

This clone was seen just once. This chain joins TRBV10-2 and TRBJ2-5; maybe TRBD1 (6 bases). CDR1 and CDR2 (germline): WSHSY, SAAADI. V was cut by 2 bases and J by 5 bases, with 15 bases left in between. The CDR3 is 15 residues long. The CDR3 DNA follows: TGCGCCAGCAGTGAGCCCGCGACACAGGGCGAGACCCAGTACTTC. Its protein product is CASSEPATQGETQYF.

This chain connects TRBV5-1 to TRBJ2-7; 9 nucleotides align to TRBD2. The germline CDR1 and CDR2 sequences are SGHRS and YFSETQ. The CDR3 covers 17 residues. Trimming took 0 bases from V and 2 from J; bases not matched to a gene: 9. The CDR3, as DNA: TGCGCCAGCAGCTTGGCAGGAGAGGGACTAGCCCCCTACGAGCAGTACTTC. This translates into CASSLAGEGLAPYEQYF.

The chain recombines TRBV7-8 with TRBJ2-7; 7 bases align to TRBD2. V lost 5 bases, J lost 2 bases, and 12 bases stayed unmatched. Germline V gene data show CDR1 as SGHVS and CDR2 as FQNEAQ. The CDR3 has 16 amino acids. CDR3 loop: CASSLRTSPPPYEQYF. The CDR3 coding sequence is TGTGCCAGCAGCCTAAGGACTAGTCCCCCACCCTACGAGCAGTACTTC.

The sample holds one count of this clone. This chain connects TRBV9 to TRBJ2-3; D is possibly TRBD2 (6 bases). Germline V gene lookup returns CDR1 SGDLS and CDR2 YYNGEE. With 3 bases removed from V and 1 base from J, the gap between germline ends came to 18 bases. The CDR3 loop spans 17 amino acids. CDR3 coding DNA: TGTGCCAGCAGCGCCGGTGTGGGGGGACCAGGCACAGATACGCAGTATTTT. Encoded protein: CASSAGVGGPGTDTQYF.

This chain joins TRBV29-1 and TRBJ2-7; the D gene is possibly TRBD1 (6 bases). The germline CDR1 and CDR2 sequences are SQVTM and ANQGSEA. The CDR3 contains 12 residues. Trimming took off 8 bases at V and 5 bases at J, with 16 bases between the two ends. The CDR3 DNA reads TGCAGCCAGTGGCAGGGGAAGAACGAGCAGTACTTC. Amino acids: CSQWQGKNEQYF.

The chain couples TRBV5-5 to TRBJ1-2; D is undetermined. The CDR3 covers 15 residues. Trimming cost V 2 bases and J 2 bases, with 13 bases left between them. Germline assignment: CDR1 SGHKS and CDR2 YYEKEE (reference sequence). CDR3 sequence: CASSFRGFLNYGYTF. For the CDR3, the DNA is TGTGCCAGCAGCTTCCGGGGATTCCTAAACTATGGCTACACCTTC.

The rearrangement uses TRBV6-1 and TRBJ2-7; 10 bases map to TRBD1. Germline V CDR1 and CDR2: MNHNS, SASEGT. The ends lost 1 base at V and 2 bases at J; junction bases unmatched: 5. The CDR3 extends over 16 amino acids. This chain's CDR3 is CASSEGTGGPAYEQYF. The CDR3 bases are TGTGCCAGCAGTGAAGGGACAGGGGGGCCCGCCTACGAGCAGTACTTC.

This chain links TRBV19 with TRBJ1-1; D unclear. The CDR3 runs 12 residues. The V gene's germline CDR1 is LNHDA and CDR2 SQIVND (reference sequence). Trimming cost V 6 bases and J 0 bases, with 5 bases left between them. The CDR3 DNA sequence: TGTGCCAGTAGCCAGATGAACACTGAAGCTTTCTTT. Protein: CASSQMNTEAFF.

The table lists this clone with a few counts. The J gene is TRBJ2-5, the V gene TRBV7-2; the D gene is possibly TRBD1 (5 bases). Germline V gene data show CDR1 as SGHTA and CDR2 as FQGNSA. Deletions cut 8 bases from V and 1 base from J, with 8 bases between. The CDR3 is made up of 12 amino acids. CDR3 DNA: TGTGCCAGCGGTAGGGGCCAAGAGACCCAGTACTTC. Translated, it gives CASGRGQETQYF.

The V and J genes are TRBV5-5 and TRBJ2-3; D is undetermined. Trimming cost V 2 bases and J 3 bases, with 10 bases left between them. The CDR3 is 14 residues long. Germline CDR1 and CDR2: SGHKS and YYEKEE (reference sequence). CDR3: CASSLAIGTDTQYF. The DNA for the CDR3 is TGTGCCAGCAGCTTAGCGATCGGGACAGATACGCAGTATTTT.

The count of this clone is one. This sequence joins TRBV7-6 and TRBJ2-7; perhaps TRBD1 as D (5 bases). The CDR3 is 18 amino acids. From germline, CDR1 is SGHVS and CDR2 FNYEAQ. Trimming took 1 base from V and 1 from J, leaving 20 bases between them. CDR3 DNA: TGTGCCAGCAGCTTAGGGTCCGGTGGGGCCAAAGGGTCCTACGAGCAGTACTTC. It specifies CASSLGSGGAKGSYEQYF.

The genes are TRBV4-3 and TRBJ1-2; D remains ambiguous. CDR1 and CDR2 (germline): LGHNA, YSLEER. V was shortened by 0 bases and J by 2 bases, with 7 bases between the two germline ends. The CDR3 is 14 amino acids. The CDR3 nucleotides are TGCGCCAGCAGCCAAGATCTCAGGAACTATGGCTACACCTTC. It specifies CASSQDLRNYGYTF.